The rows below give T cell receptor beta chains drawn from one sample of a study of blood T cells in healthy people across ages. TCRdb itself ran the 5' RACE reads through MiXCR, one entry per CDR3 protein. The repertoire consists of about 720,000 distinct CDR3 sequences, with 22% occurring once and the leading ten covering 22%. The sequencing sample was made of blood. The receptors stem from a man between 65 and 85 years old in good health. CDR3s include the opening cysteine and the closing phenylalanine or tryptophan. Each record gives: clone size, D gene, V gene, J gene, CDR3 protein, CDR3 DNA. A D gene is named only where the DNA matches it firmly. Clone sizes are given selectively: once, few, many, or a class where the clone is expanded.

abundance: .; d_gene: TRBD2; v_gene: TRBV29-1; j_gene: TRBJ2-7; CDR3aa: CSVERREGQPYEQYF; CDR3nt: TGCAGCGTTGAGAGGAGGGAGGGCCAGCCCTACGAGCAGTACTTC
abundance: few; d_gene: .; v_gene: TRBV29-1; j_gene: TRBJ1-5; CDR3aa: CSVESGTGPQHF; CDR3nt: TGCAGCGTTGAATCAGGGACGGGGCCCCAGCATTTT
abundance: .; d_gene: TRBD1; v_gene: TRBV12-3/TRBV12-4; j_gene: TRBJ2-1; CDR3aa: CASSFGTGGSYNEQFF; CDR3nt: TGTGCCAGCAGTTTTGGGACAGGGGGCTCCTACAATGAGCAGTTCTTC
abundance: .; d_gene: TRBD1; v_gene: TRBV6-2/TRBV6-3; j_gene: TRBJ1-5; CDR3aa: CASRAGTDSDQPQHF; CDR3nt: TGTGCCAGCAGAGCCGGGACAGACTCCGATCAGCCCCAGCATTTT
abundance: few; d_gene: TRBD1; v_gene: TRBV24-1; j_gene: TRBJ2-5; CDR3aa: CATSDPGQGEMETQYF; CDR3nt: TGTGCCACCAGTGACCCGGGACAGGGGGAGATGGAGACCCAGTACTTC
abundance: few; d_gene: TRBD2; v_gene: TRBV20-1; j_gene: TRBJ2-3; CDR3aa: CSARGGLAGTDTQYF; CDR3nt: TGCAGTGCTAGGGGGGGACTAGCGGGCACAGATACGCAGTATTTT
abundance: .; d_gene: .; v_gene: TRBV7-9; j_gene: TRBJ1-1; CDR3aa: CASSLFRRGTEAFF; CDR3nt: TGTGCCAGCAGCTTGTTCCGGAGGGGGACTGAAGCTTTCTTT
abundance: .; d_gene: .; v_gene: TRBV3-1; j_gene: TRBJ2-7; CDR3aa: CASSQFRDNSYEQYF; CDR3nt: TGTGCCAGCAGCCAATTCCGGGACAACAGCTACGAGCAGTACTTC
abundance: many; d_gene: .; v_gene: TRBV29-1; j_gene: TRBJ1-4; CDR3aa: CSVGGSQGKLFF; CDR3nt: TGCAGCGTTGGGGGCTCCCAGGGAAAACTGTTTTTT
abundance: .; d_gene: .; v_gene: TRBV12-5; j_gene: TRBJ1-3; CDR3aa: CASALGGSGNTIYF; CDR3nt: TGTGCTAGTGCCTTGGGGGGCTCTGGAAACACCATATATTTT
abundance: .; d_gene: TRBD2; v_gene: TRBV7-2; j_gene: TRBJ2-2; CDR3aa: CASSSGRLASNTGELFF; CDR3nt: TGTGCCAGCAGCTCTGGTAGACTAGCTTCGAACACCGGGGAGCTGTTTTTT
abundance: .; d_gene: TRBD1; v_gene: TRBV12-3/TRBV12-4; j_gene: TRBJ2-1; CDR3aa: CASRHGRGLYNEQFF; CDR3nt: TGTGCCAGCAGGCACGGCAGGGGGCTCTACAATGAGCAGTTCTTC
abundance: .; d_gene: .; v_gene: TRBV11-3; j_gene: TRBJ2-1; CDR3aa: CASSLRSGGEQFF; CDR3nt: TGTGCCAGCAGCTTAAGATCGGGCGGTGAGCAGTTCTTC
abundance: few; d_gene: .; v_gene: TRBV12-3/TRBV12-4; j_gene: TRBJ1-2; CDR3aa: CASSSSSGERGYTF; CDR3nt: TGTGCCAGCAGTTCCTCTTCCGGGGAAAGGGGCTACACCTTC
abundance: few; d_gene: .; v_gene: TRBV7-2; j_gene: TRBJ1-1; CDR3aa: CASSLFPYQGAFF; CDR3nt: TGTGCCAGCAGCTTATTCCCCTATCAGGGAGCTTTCTTT
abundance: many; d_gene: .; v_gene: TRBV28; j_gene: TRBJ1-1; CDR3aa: CASSFLADGGGTEAFF; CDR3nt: TGTGCCAGCAGTTTTCTGGCGGACGGGGGCGGGACTGAAGCTTTCTTT